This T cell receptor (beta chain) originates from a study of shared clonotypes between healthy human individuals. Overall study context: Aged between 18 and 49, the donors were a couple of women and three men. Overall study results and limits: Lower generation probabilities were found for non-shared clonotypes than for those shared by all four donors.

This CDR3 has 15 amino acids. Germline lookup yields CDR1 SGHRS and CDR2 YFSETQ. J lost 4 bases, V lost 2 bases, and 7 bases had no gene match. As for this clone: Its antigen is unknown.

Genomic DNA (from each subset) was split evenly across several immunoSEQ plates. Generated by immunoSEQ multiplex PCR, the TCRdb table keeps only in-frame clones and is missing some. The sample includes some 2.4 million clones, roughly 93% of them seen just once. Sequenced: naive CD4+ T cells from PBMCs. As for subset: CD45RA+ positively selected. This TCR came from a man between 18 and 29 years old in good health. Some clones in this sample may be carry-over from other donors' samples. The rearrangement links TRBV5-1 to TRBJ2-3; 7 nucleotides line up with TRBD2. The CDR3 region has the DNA TGCGCCAGCAGCTTATGGACTAGTGGGGCAGATACGCAGTATTTT. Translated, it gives CASSLWTSGADTQYF. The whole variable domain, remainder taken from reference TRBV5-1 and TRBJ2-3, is KAGVTQTPRYLIKTRGQQVTLSCSPISGHRSVSWYQQTPGQGLQFLFEYFSETQRNKGNFPGRFSGRQFSNSRSEMNVSTLELGDSALYLCASSLWTSGADTQYFGPGTRLTVL.